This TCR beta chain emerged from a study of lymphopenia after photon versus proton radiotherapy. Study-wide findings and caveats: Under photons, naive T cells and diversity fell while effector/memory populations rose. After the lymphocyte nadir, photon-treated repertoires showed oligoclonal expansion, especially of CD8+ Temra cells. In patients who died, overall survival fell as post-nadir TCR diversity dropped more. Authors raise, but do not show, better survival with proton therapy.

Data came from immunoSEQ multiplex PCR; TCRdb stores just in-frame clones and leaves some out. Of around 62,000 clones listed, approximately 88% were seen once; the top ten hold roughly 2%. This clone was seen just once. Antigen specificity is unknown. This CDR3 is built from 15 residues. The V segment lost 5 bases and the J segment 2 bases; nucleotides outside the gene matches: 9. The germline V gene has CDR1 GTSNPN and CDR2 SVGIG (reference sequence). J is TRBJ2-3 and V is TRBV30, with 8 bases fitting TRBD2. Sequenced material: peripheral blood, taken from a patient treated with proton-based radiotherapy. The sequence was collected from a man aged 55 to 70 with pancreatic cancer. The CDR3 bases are TGTGCCTGGGTGCCAACTAGCGGATACACAGATACGCAGTATTTT. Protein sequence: CAWVPTSGYTDTQYF.